These 22 T cell receptor beta chains were sequenced from one sample in a study of OX40 agonist ivuxolimab in advanced cancers. The repertoire was sequenced with immunoSEQ multiplex PCR; TCRdb's copy has only in-frame clones and lacks some. The repertoire holds fewer than 100,000 clones, with around nine tenths as singletons. The sample here was CD4+ or CD8+ T cells sorted from blood, taken in a trial of the OX40 agonist ivuxolimab. All receptors come from an adult with an advanced solid tumor such as melanoma, head and neck, liver or kidney cancer.

The chain recombines TRBV15 with TRBJ2-7; D call uncertain. Looked up from germline, CDR1 is LNHNV and CDR2 is YYDKDF (reference sequence). Trimming cost V 0 bases and J 9 bases, with 12 bases left between them. The CDR3 loop spans 13 amino acids. The CDR3 loop reads CATSRDPLPTQYF. CDR3 coding DNA: TGTGCCACCAGCAGAGATCCCCTCCCTACGCAGTACTTC.

The chain joins TRBV6-5 to TRBJ2-6; possibly TRBD2 for D (5 bases). Germline V gene sequence: CDR1 MNHEY, CDR2 SVGAGI. V lost 1 base and J 4 bases, leaving 11 bases between the germline ends. The CDR3 is 16 residues long. The CDR3 loop is CASSYYLGGGANVLTF. CDR3 bases: TGTGCCAGCAGTTACTACCTCGGCGGGGGGGCCAACGTCCTGACTTTC.

V usage is TRBV6-5 and J usage is TRBJ1-5; 11 bases align to TRBD1. This CDR3 is 14 amino acids long. V gave up 5 bases and J gave up 9 bases; unmatched junction bases: 6. Germline-derived CDR1 and CDR2 are MNHEY and SVGAGI. Here the CDR3 DNA reads TGTGCCAGCAGTGAGGGACAGGGGGTATGGCCCCAGCATTTT. Encoded protein: CASSEGQGVWPQHF.

CDR3 sequence reads: CASRNGQGHEQYF. Written as DNA, the CDR3 is TGTGCCAGCAGAAACGGACAGGGCCACGAGCAGTACTTC. This chain joins TRBV6-5 and TRBJ2-7; 8 bases fit TRBD1. In germline, CDR1 is MNHEY, CDR2 SVGAGI. Trimming removed 6 bases from V and 5 bases from J; junction bases left unmatched: 6. The CDR3 runs 13 residues.

V is TRBV7-9 and J is TRBJ2-5; a weak D match, TRBD1 (6 bases). The germline V and J ends were trimmed by 2 bases and 4 bases, with 14 bases remaining between them. The CDR3 extends over 15 amino acids. CDR1 and CDR2 (germline): SEHNR, FQNEAQ (reference sequence). The CDR3 sequence: CASSLSQGLVETQYF. As DNA, the CDR3 is TGTGCCAGCAGCTTATCTCAGGGGCTTGTAGAGACCCAGTACTTC.

The chain has TRBV9 and TRBJ2-1, with a possible D match to TRBD1 (5 bases). The CDR3 runs 16 residues. CDR1 and CDR2 (germline): SGDLS, YYNGEE. Trimming pared 2 bases from V and 7 bases from J, leaving 19 bases between. CDR3 amino acids: CASSVGGKGIGNEQFF. Here the CDR3 DNA reads TGTGCCAGCAGCGTCGGCGGAAAGGGGATCGGGAATGAGCAGTTCTTC.

The chain has TRBV10-3 and TRBJ2-1; D might be TRBD1 (6 bases). Germline V lookup: CDR1 ENHRY, CDR2 SYGVKD. V lost 6 bases to trimming and J lost 10 bases, with 13 bases between them. This CDR3 has 12 amino acids. The CDR3 nucleotides are TGTGCCATCAGCGCGAACAGGGAGGAGCAGTTCTTC. Protein product: CAISANREEQFF.

CDR3 DNA: TGTGCCAGCAGTAGTAGTGGGGGGCCTCGTAATGAGCAGTTCTTC. This translates into CASSSSGGPRNEQFF. The chain links TRBV6-6 to TRBJ2-1; TRBD1 or TRBD2 may be the D gene (6 bases each). The CDR3 is made up of 15 amino acids. V lost 5 bases and J lost 7, with 18 bases in between. CDR1 and CDR2 from the germline V gene are MNHNY and SVGAGI (reference sequence).

The J gene is TRBJ2-7, the V gene TRBV29-1; 9 bases agree with TRBD1. CDR1 and CDR2 (germline): SQVTM, ANQGSEA. V was pared by 7 bases and J by 2 bases, with 6 bases of the junction left unmatched. This CDR3 is built from 13 residues. In DNA, the CDR3 is TGCAGCGGGAGGGACAGGGACACCTACGAGCAGTACTTC. The encoded protein is CSGRDRDTYEQYF.

V usage is TRBV15 and J usage is TRBJ2-1; 7 nucleotides line up with TRBD2. CDR1 and CDR2 (germline): LNHNV, YYDKDF (reference sequence). The CDR3 is 17 residues long. V was pared by 4 bases and J by 4 bases, with 13 bases of the junction left unmatched. The CDR3 reads CATSTFEGAGNYNEQFF. CDR3 sequence (DNA): TGTGCCACCAGCACCTTTGAGGGAGCGGGGAATTACAATGAGCAGTTCTTC.

The CDR3 sequence: CASSRTGQGDYEQYF. CDR3 nucleotide sequence: TGCGCCAGCAGCCGAACGGGACAGGGTGACTACGAGCAGTACTTC. This chain joins TRBV5-1 and TRBJ2-7; 9 bases map to TRBD1. Per germline, CDR1 SGHRS and CDR2 YFSETQ. The CDR3 length is 15 residues. The ends lost 4 bases at V and 3 bases at J; junction bases unmatched: 8. Complete variable domain (other parts from reference TRBV5-1 and TRBJ2-7): KAGVTQTPRYLIKTRGQQVTLSCSPISGHRSVSWYQQTPGQGLQFLFEYFSETQRNKGNFPGRFSGRQFSNSRSEMNVSTLELGDSALYLCASSRTGQGDYEQYFGPGTRLTVT.

The chain combines TRBV6-5 with TRBJ1-3; D not resolved. Trimming removed 0 bases at V and 1 base at J, with 7 bases between. The CDR3 runs 15 residues. Germline V CDR1 and CDR2: MNHEY, SVGAGI. The CDR3 sequence is CASSYSEGSGNTIYF. In DNA, the CDR3 is TGTGCCAGCAGTTACTCTGAGGGATCTGGAAACACCATATATTTT.

This clone was seen only a few times. The chain is built from TRBV6-1 and TRBJ1-2; D perhaps matches TRBD1 (5 bases). This CDR3 comprises 12 residues. The germline CDR1 and CDR2 sequences are MNHNS and SASEGT. Trimming shortened V by 2 bases and J by 5 bases, and 6 bases separated the two germline ends. The CDR3 is CASSEQGYGYTF. The CDR3 DNA reads TGTGCCAGCAGTGAACAGGGATATGGCTACACCTTC.

The chain has TRBV9 and TRBJ2-2; 8 bases line up with TRBD2. This CDR3 contains 14 residues. Trimming took 5 bases from V and 7 from J; bases not matched to a gene: 7. The germline V gene has CDR1 SGDLS and CDR2 YYNGEE. CDR3 DNA sequence: TGTGCCAGCAGAGCGGGGGCGGGGTTCGGGGAGCTGTTTTTT. Amino acid sequence: CASRAGAGFGELFF. Full variable domain (outside the CDR3, taken from reference TRBV9 and TRBJ2-2): DSGVTQTPKHLITATGQRVTLRCSPRSGDLSVYWYQQSLDQGLQFLIQYYNGEERAKGNILERFSAQQFPDLHSELNLSSLELGDSALYFCASRAGAGFGELFFGEGSRLTVL.

The gene calls are TRBV2 and TRBJ1-1; 9 bases align to TRBD1. The CDR3 consists of 14 residues. J gave up 1 base and V 7 bases, and 4 bases lay outside the gene matches. The germline V gene has CDR1 SNHLY and CDR2 FYNNEI. This CDR3 is CASTRGQGNTEAFF. The CDR3 DNA is TGTGCCAGCACCCGGGGACAGGGGAACACTGAAGCTTTCTTT.

The CDR3 DNA reads TGTGCCAGCAGCCACAGCGTGAACCAGGTCTACGAGCAGTACTTC. Translation gives CASSHSVNQVYEQYF. This chain uses TRBV4-2 with TRBJ2-7; D is ambiguous. Germline V gene lookup returns CDR1 LGHNA and CDR2 YNFKEQ. CDR3 size: 15 residues. The V end lost 3 bases, the J end lost 3 bases, and 15 bases lay between the germline ends.

This clone showed up just a few times. The chain joins TRBV16 to TRBJ1-5; 8 nucleotides line up with TRBD1. Germline V gene data show CDR1 as KGHSY and CDR2 as FQNENV. The length of the CDR3 is 15 residues. With 7 bases clipped from V and 2 bases from J, the junction kept 7 bases outside the gene matches. Written as DNA, the CDR3 is TGTGCCAGCAATGACAGGGGAGATGGCAATCAGCCCCAGCATTTT. Translated, it gives CASNDRGDGNQPQHF.

The chain combines TRBV5-1 with TRBJ2-5, with D tentatively TRBD1 (5 bases). Trimming pared 4 bases from V and 4 bases from J, leaving 17 bases between. The CDR3 is 15 amino acids. CDR1 and CDR2 from the germline V gene are SGHRS and YFSETQ. CDR3 residues: CASSPDGWGRETQYF. The CDR3, as DNA: TGCGCCAGCAGCCCCGACGGATGGGGCCGAGAGACCCAGTACTTC. The whole variable domain, remainder taken from reference TRBV5-1 and TRBJ2-5, is KAGVTQTPRYLIKTRGQQVTLSCSPISGHRSVSWYQQTPGQGLQFLFEYFSETQRNKGNFPGRFSGRQFSNSRSEMNVSTLELGDSALYLCASSPDGWGRETQYFGPGTRLLVL.

The J gene is TRBJ2-5, the V gene TRBV29-1; 7 nucleotides match TRBD1. The CDR3 is 12 residues long. V lost 7 bases and J lost 2; bases outside the gene matches: 4. Germline V gives CDR1 SQVTM, CDR2 ANQGSEA. CDR3 DNA: TGCAGCGCCGAGACAGGGCAAGAGACCCAGTACTTC. Its translation: CSAETGQETQYF. Drawing the rest from reference TRBV29-1 and TRBJ2-5, the complete variable domain is SAVISQKPSRDICQRGTSLTIQCQVDSQVTMMFWYRQQPGQSLTLIATANQGSEATYESGFVIDKFPISRPNLTFSTLTVSNMSPEDSSIYLCSAETGQETQYFGPGTRLLVL.

The chain uses TRBV7-9 and TRBJ2-1; D perhaps matches TRBD2 (5 bases). The ends were cut back, 7 bases at V and 5 bases at J, with 18 bases in the middle. Germline V gene sequence: CDR1 SEHNR, CDR2 FQNEAQ (reference sequence). This CDR3 is built from 15 residues. CDR3 sequence: CASTLEVSLDNEQFF. CDR3 DNA sequence: TGTGCCAGCACTTTGGAGGTTAGTTTAGACAATGAGCAGTTCTTC.

The chain carries TRBV5-1 and TRBJ2-1; TRBD1 might be the D (6 bases). Trimming removed 4 bases from V and 8 bases from J, with 25 bases in between. Per germline, CDR1 SGHRS and CDR2 YFSETQ. CDR3 length: 17 residues. The CDR3 spells CASSRDRRIGLLYEQFF. The CDR3 DNA sequence: TGCGCCAGCAGCCGAGACAGGCGGATAGGGCTACTTTATGAGCAGTTCTTC.

This chain joins TRBV7-2 and TRBJ1-2; D gene unclear. CDR1 is SGHTA, CDR2 FQGNSA, per germline. V lost 4 bases, J lost 7 bases, and 16 bases lay in between. The CDR3 length is 14 residues. The CDR3 region has the DNA TGTGCCAGCAGCTCAATCGACGGTTGGAGTGGCTACACCTTC. Translation gives CASSSIDGWSGYTF.